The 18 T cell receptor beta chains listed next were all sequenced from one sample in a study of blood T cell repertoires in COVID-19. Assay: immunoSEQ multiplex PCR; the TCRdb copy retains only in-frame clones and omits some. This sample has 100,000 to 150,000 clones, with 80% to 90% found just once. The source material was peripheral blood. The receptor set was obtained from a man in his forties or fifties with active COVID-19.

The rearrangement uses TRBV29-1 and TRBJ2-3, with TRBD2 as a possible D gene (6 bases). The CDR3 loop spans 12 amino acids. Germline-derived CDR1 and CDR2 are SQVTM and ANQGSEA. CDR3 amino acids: CSGGVGADTQYF. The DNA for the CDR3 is TGCTCCGGAGGGGTAGGGGCAGATACGCAGTATTTT.

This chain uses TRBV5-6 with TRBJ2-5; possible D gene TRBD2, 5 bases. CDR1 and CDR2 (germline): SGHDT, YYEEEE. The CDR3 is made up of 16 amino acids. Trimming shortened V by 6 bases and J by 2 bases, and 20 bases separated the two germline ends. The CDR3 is CASTPTGERLQETQYF. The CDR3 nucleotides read TGTGCCAGCACCCCGACCGGGGAGCGGTTACAAGAGACCCAGTACTTC.

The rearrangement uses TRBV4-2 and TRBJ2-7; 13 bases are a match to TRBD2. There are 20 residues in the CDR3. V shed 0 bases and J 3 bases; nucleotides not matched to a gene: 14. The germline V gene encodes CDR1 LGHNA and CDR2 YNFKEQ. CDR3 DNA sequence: TGTGCCAGCAGCCAAGAGGGACTAGCGGGAATAGGGGGGTATTTCTACGAGCAGTACTTC. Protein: CASSQEGLAGIGGYFYEQYF.

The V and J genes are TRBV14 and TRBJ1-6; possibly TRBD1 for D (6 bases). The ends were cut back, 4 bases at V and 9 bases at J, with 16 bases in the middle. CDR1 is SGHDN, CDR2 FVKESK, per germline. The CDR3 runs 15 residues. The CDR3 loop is CASSPLGGRGSPLHF. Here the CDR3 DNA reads TGTGCCAGCAGCCCCCTCGGGGGGCGAGGTTCACCCCTCCACTTT.

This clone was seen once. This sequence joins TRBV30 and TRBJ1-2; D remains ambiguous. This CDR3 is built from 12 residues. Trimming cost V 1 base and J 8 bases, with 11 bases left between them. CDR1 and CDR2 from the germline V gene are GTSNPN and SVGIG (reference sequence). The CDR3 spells CAWSERDYGYTF. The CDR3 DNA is TGTGCCTGGAGTGAGCGGGATTACGGCTACACCTTC.

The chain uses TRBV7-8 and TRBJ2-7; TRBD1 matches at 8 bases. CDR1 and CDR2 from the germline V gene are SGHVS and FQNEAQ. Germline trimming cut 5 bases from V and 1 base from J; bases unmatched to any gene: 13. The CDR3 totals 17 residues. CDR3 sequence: CASSPRQAGGFSYEQYF. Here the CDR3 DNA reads TGTGCCAGCAGCCCGAGGCAAGCAGGGGGCTTTTCCTACGAGCAGTACTTC.

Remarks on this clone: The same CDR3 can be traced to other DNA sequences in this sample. CDR3 amino acids: CASSFPSGGTDTQYF. CDR3 DNA: TGTGCCAGCAGCTTTCCCAGCGGAGGAACAGATACGCAGTATTTT. The chain links TRBV5-4 to TRBJ2-3; maybe TRBD2 (5 bases). Germline CDR1 and CDR2: SGHNT and YYREEE (reference sequence). The length of the CDR3 is 15 residues. V was pared by 2 bases and J by 3 bases, with 13 bases between.

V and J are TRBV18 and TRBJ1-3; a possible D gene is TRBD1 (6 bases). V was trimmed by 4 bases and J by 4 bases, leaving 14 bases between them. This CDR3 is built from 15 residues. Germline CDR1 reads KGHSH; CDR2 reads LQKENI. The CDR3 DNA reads TGTGCCAGCTCACGCGTACAGGGAGACGGAAACACCATATATTTT. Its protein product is CASSRVQGDGNTIYF.

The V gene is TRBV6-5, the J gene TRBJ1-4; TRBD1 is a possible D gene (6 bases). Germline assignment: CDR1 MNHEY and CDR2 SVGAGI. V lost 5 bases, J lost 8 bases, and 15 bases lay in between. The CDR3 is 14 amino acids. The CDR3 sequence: CASSSTGPREKLFF. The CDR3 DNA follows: TGTGCCAGCAGTAGTACAGGGCCGCGGGAAAAACTGTTTTTT.

The CDR3 coding sequence is TGCAGTGCTAGTCGTCCCCAAGAGACCCAGTACTTC. Protein product: CSASRPQETQYF. The gene calls are TRBV20-1 and TRBJ2-5, with no clear D. The germline V gene has CDR1 DFQATT and CDR2 SNEGSKA (reference sequence). The V and J ends lost 3 bases and 1 base respectively, with 6 bases between them. This CDR3 spans 12 amino acids.

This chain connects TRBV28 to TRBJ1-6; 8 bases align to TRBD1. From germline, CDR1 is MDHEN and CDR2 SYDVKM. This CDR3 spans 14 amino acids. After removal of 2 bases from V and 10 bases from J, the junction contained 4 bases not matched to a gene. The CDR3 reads CASSLMGQVSPLHF. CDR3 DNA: TGTGCCAGCAGTTTAATGGGACAGGTCTCACCCCTCCACTTT.

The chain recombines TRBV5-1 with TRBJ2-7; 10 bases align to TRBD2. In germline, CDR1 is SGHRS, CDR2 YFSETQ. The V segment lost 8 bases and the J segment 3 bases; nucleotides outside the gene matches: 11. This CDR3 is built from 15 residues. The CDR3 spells CASHRPAGGIYEQYF. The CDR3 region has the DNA TGCGCCAGTCACCGCCCAGCGGGGGGGATCTACGAGCAGTACTTC.

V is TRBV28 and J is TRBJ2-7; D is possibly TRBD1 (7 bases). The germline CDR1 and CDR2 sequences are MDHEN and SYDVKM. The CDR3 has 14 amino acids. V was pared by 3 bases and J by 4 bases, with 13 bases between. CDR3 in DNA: TGTGCCAGCAGTTTGAGGCAGGGGGGTTACGAGCAGTACTTC. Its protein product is CASSLRQGGYEQYF.

CDR3 loop: CATSDPGRGDTGELFF. For the CDR3, the DNA is TGTGCCACCAGTGACCCCGGGAGGGGGGACACCGGGGAGCTGTTTTTT. The chain recombines TRBV24-1 with TRBJ2-2; 8 bases are a match to TRBD2. Germline V gene lookup returns CDR1 KGHDR and CDR2 SFDVKD. After removal of 4 bases from V and 3 bases from J, the junction contained 6 bases not matched to a gene. The CDR3 extends over 16 amino acids.

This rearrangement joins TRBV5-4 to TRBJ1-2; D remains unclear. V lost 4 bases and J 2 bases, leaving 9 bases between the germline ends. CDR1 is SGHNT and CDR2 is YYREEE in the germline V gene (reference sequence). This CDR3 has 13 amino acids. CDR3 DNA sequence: TGTGCCAGCAGCCCGGACTTAAACTATGGCTACACCTTC. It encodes CASSPDLNYGYTF.

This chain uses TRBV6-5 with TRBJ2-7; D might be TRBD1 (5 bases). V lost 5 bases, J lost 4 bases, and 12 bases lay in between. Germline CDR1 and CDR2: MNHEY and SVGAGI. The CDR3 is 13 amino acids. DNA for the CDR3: TGTGCCAGCAGTCAGACAGACTTTTACGAGCAGTACTTC. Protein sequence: CASSQTDFYEQYF.

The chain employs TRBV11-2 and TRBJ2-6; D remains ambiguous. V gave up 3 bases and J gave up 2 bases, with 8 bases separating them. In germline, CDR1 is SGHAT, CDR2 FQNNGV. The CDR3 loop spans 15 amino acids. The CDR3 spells CASSFEPAGANVLTF. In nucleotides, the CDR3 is TGTGCCAGCAGCTTCGAGCCGGCTGGGGCCAACGTCCTGACTTTC.

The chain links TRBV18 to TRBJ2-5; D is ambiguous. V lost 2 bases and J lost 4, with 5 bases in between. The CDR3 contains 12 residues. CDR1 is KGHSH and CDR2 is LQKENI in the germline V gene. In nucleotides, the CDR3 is TGTGCCAGCTCACCAAGCATAGAGACCCAGTACTTC. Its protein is CASSPSIETQYF.